This TCR beta chain came from a study of response to subunit inactivated influenza vaccine. The germline V gene encodes CDR1 MGHRA and CDR2 YSYEKL. V lost 0 bases, J lost 0 bases, and 12 bases lay in between. CDR3 length: 17 residues. MiXCR, run by TCRdb on the RT-PCR reads, gives a single entry per CDR3 protein. There are roughly 500,000 distinct CDR3 sequences in the sample; about 17% occur only once, and 3% lies in the top ten. Study-wide results and limits: T cells newly recruited by each seasonal influenza vaccination are few, the authors suggested.

This clonotype turned up a few times. What it binds is not known. The sequencing here drew on CD4+ T cells sorted from PBMCs, taken roughly 24 months after vaccination. This chain links TRBV4-1 with TRBJ2-4, with D possibly TRBD2 on 7 matching bases. The TCR sequence derives from a man aged 50 to 69 who received an inactivated influenza vaccine. CDR3 in DNA: TGCGCCAGCAGCCAAGACGGGGGGCAGGGAGCCAAAAACATTCAGTACTTC. Protein: CASSQDGGQGAKNIQYF.